Presented here are 5 T cell receptor beta chains from one specimen sequenced in a study of human T cells and chemical hapten exposure. Stated time point: pre-sensitization, week 0. Indicated treatment: therapeutic diphenylcyclopropenone sensitization with weekly scalp DPC. TCRdb re-called the RACE reads with MiXCR, one entry per CDR3 protein. Altogether fewer than 350,000 distinct CDR3 sequences are present, roughly 7.4% being singletons, with the ten largest covering 0.9% to 1.5%. The material sequenced was whole blood, taken in connection with sensitization to the hapten diphenylcyclopropenone (DPC). These TCRs come from a man between 18 and 29 years old with alopecia areata. Some clones in this sample may be carry-over from other donors' samples.

This clonotype was detected only a few times. This chain connects TRBV12-3 or TRBV12-4 to TRBJ2-1; D not certain. Trimming stripped 4 bases from V and 6 bases from J, with 13 bases between. This CDR3 comprises 14 residues. CDR3 in DNA: TGTGCCAGCAGTTCCCGGTGGGGTCCCAATGAGCAGTTCTTC. This sequence encodes CASSSRWGPNEQFF.

This clonotype was seen a handful of times. The rearrangement links TRBV14 to TRBJ2-1; 9 bases are shared with TRBD1. The CDR3 runs 14 residues. CDR1 is SGHDN and CDR2 is FVKESK in the germline V gene. V lost 1 base and J lost 8; bases outside the gene matches: 3. CDR3 residues: CASSQVWTGDEQFF. The CDR3 coding sequence is TGTGCCAGCAGCCAAGTCTGGACAGGGGATGAGCAGTTCTTC.

This clonotype was counted only a few times. V is TRBV5-6 and J is TRBJ1-2; perhaps TRBD1 as D (6 bases). The CDR3 spans 14 residues. Germline CDR1 reads SGHDT; CDR2 reads YYEEEE. V lost 1 base, J lost 3 bases, and 10 bases lay in between. The CDR3 protein is CASSLRRGHYGYTF. CDR3 coding DNA: TGTGCCAGCAGCTTGCGCAGGGGACACTATGGCTACACCTTC.

This clonotype showed up many times. V and J are TRBV29-1 and TRBJ2-4; 7 bases are shared with TRBD1. The V and J ends lost 2 bases and 4 bases, in that order; junction bases with no gene match: 8. This CDR3 comprises 15 residues. CDR1 is SQVTM and CDR2 is ANQGSEA in the germline V gene. CDR3 sequence (DNA): TGCAGCGTTGAATGGTCCGCGACAGGGAAAAACATTCAGTACTTC. This codes for CSVEWSATGKNIQYF.

This rearrangement joins TRBV12-3 or TRBV12-4 to TRBJ1-1; a possible D gene is TRBD1 (5 bases). Trimming cost V 6 bases and J 0 bases, with 14 bases left between them. There are 15 residues in the CDR3. CDR3 sequence (DNA): TGTGCCAGCAGGTGGGTAACAGGAATGAACACTGAAGCTTTCTTT. Protein: CASRWVTGMNTEAFF.